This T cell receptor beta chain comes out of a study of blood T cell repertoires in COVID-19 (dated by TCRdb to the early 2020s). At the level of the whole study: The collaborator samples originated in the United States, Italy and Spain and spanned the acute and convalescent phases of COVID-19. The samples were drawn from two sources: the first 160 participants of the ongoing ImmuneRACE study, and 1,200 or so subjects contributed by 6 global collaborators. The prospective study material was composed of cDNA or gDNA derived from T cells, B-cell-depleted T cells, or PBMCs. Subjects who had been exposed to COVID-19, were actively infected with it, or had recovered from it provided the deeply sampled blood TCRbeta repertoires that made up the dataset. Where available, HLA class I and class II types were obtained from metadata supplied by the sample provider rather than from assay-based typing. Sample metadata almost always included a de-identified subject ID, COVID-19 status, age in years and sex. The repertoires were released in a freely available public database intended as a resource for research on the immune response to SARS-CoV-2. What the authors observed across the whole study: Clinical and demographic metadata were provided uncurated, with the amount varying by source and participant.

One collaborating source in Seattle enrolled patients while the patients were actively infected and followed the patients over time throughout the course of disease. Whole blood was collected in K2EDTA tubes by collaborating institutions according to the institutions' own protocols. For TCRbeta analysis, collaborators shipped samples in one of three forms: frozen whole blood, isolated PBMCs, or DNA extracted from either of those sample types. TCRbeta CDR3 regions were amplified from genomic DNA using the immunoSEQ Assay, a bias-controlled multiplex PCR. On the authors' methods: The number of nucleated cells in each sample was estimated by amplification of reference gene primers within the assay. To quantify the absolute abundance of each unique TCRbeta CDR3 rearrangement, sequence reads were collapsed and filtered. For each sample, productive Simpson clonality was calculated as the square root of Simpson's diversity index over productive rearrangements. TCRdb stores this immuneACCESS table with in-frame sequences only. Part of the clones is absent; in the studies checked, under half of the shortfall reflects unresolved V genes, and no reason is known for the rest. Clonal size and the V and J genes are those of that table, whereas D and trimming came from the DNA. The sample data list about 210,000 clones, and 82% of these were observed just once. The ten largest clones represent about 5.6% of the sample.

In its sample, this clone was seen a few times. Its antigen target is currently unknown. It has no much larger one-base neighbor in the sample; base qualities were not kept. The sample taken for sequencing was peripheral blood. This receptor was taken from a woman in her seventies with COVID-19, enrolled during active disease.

The CDR3 protein: CASSLGQAGYNEQFF. The DNA sequence reads TGTGCCAGCAGTTTAGGGCAGGCTGGCTACAATGAGCAGTTCTTC. The chain uses TRBV28 and TRBJ2-1, with an unclear D gene assignment. CDR1 and CDR2, looked up from the germline V gene, are MDHEN and SYDVKM. The V and J ends are trimmed by 2 bases and 3 bases, leaving 11 bases between them. The CDR3 measures 15 amino acids from cysteine to phenylalanine. The CDR3 DNA has 45 bases and is translated from base 1.